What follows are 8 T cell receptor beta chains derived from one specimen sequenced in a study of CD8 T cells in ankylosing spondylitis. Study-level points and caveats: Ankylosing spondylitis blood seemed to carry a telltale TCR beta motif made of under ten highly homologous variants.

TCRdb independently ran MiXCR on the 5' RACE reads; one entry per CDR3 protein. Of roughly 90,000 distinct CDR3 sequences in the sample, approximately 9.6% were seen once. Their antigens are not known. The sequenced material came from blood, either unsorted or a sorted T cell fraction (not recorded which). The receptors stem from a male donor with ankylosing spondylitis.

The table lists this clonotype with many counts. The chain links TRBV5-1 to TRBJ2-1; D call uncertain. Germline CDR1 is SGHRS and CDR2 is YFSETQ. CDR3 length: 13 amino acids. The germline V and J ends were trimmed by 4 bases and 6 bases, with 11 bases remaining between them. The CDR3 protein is CASSPPRVNEQFF. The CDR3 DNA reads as TGCGCCAGCAGCCCCCCCCGGGTCAATGAGCAGTTCTTC.

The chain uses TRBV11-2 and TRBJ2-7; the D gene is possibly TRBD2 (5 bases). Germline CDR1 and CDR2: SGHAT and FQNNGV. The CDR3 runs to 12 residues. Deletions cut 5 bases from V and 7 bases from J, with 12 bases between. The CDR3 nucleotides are TGTGCCAGCAGCCCCGGTGGCGGGGAGCAGTACGTC. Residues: CASSPGGGEQYV.

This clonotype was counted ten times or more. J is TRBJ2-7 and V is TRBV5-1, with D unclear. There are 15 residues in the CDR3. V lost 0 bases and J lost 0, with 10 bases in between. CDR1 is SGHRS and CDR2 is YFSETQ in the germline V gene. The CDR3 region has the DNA TGCGCCAGCAGCTTGGTTTGGGTAAGCTCCTACGAGCAGTACTTC. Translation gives CASSLVWVSSYEQYF.

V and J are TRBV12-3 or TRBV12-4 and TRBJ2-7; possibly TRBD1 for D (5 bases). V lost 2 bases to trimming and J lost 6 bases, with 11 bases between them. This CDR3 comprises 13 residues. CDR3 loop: CASSLNAGFEQYV. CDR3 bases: TGTGCCAGCAGTTTAAACGCAGGGTTCGAGCAGTACGTC.

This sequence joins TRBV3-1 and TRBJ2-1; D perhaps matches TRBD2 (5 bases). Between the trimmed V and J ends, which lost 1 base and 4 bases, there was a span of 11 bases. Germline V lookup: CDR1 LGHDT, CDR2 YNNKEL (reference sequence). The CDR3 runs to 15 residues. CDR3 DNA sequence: TGTGCCAGCAGCCAAGGTAGTGACTATTACAATGAGCAGTTCTTC. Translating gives CASSQGSDYYNEQFF.

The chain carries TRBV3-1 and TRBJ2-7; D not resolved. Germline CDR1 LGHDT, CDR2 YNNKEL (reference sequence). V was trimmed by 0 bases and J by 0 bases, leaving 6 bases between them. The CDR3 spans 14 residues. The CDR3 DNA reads TGTGCCAGCAGCCAAGATCGGAGCTCCTACGAGCAGTACGTC. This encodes CASSQDRSSYEQYV.

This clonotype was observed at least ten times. This CDR3 reads CASSSPTGGITEAFF. CDR3 bases: TGTGCCAGCAGTTCCCCGACCGGGGGTATCACTGAAGCTTTCTTT. This chain uses TRBV12-3 or TRBV12-4 with TRBJ1-1; weak D call: TRBD1 (5 bases). V lost 4 bases and J 4 bases, leaving 16 bases between the germline ends. This CDR3 comprises 15 residues.

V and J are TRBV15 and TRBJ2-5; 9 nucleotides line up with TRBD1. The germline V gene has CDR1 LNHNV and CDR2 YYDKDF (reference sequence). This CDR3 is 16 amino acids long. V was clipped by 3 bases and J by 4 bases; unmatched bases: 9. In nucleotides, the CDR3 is TGTGCCACCAGCAGGCCTCTCCGGGACAGGGCAGAGACCCAGTACTTC. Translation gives CATSRPLRDRAETQYF.